This record concerns one T cell receptor beta chain sequence. What it binds is unknown. This sample was taken from a study of vaccination and CD4 T cells after COVID-19. Treatment given: 10-day PBMC culture with coronavirus spike peptide pools or control peptides (ViraFEST assay). Peptide pool stimulation in ViraFEST expanded antigen-specific T cells, whose TCRs were then sequenced. IL-2 (around 10 IU/ml) and peptide pools (about 10 ug/ml) were added to cultures of under 2.5 million PBMCs per well. Overall study results and limits: Convalescent patient numbers were relatively low, with no early post-infection timepoints.

Cultured CD4+ T cell DNA underwent sequencing with the Oncomine TCR Beta short-read assay. TCRdb reprocessed the PCR reads with MiXCR, giving one entry per CDR3 protein. The data hold about 12,000 distinct CDR3 sequences, with roughly 69% observed a single time. Germline V CDR1 and CDR2: DFQATT, SNEGSKA (reference sequence). The CDR3 runs to 13 residues. J gave up 11 bases and V 3 bases, and 12 bases lay outside the gene matches. The chain recombines TRBV20-1 with TRBJ2-7; 8 nucleotides line up with TRBD1. The sequencing here drew on CD4+ T cells from blood, cultured in vitro, taken before SARS-CoV-2 vaccination. This receptor was taken from a human donor who had recovered from COVID-19. The CDR3 loop is CSARETGVVREYF. DNA of the CDR3: TGCAGTGCTAGGGAGACAGGGGTGGTAAGGGAGTACTTC.